One sample yielded the 11 T cell receptor beta chains listed below, sequenced in a study of Tregs in tolerant kidney transplant recipients. The nonmyeloablative bone marrow transplants came from related graft donors, with transient mixed chimerism. Profiling relied on immunoSEQ multiplex PCR, and the TCRdb table lists in-frame clones only, not all of them. The sample data list under 35,000 clones. The sample here was CD4+ T cells from blood (PBMCs), taken 24 months after the transplant. The receptors shown here come from a human patient who received a combined kidney and bone marrow transplant. The graft donor may have given rise to some T cells.

Comment on this clone: From the germline J gene comes the end of the CDR3, since the read stops 3 residues before it. The chain combines TRBV5-6 with TRBJ1-1; perhaps TRBD1 as D (5 bases). CDR3 length: 15 amino acids. Germline V gene sequence: CDR1 SGHDT, CDR2 YYEEEE. The V end was cut by 4 bases, the J end by 1 base, with 14 bases between. CDR3 DNA, as far as it was read: TGTGCCAGCAGCCTGCCAGGGAACGCGAACACTGAA. Its protein is CASSLPGNANTE. In full, the CDR3 is CASSLPGNANTEAFF.

To note about this clone: The sequenced fragment ends 3 residues before the CDR3 boundary, so the rest is inferred from the germline J gene. This chain joins TRBV20-1 and TRBJ2-5, with D tentatively TRBD1 (6 bases). The CDR3 runs to 15 residues. The ends were cut back, 3 bases at V and 5 bases at J, with 19 bases in the middle. Germline V gene sequence: CDR1 DFQATT, CDR2 SNEGSKA (reference sequence). CDR3 protein: CSARVAMGARETQYF. CDR3 bases read: TGCAGTGCTAGGGTGGCGATGGGGGCTCGGGAGACC.

About this clone: One junction end does not reproduce the germline sequence, and a read error may be involved. With the read ending 3 residues before the CDR3 end, the germline J gene is used to fill in that end. The chain recombines TRBV5-1 with TRBJ1-1, with 9 bases identical to TRBD1. The germline V gene encodes CDR1 SGHRS and CDR2 YFSETQ. This CDR3 region has 15 residues. The CDR3 loop is CVSSLGQGTGTEAFF. The DNA read from the CDR3 is TGCGTCAGCAGCTTGGGACAGGGCACGGGAACTGAA.

Incomplete CDR3 DNA: TGTGCCAGTACCTCCGGCAGGCGGGGTGAAAAA. As protein: CASTSGRRGEK. The whole CDR3 region reads CASTSGRRGEKLFF. The chain employs TRBV19 and TRBJ1-4; no definite D call. Read coverage stops 3 residues before the CDR3 terminus; the germline J gene supplies the remainder. The CDR3 has 14 amino acids. The germline gives CDR1 LNHDA, CDR2 SQIVND (reference sequence). Trimming pared 7 bases from V and 7 bases from J, leaving 16 bases between.

A note on this clone: The sequenced fragment ends 3 residues before the CDR3 boundary, so the rest is inferred from the germline J gene. The chain combines TRBV19 with TRBJ2-1; D remains unclear. The CDR3 extends over 13 amino acids. Germline values: CDR1 LNHDA, CDR2 SQIVND (reference sequence). Trimming left V 2 bases short and J 2 bases short, with 4 bases between. CDR3 in amino acids: CASSIQTYNEQFF. CDR3 DNA (partial): TGTGCCAGTAGTATACAGACCTACAATGAG.

A note on this clone: Read data end 3 residues before the CDR3 end; the end is taken from the germline J gene. This sequence joins TRBV20-1 and TRBJ2-7; D may be TRBD2 (5 bases). V was clipped by 1 base and J by 3 bases, with 16 bases between them. This CDR3 comprises 15 residues. The V gene's germline CDR1 is DFQATT and CDR2 SNEGSKA (reference sequence). Partial CDR3 DNA: TGCAGTGCTAGAGTTGCGGGCATAGGAAACTACGAG. This translates into CSARVAGIGNYE. The entire CDR3 protein reads CSARVAGIGNYEQYF.

The CDR3 loop is CSARWDRGRTEAFF. The covered CDR3 bases are TGCAGTGCTAGGTGGGACAGGGGGAGGACTGAA. The rearrangement joins TRBV20-1 to TRBJ1-1; the match to TRBD1 covers 11 bases. The read ends 3 residues early relative to the CDR3; the germline J gene fills the gap. J lost 5 bases, V lost 3 bases, and 5 bases had no gene match. The CDR3 length is 14 residues. Germline-derived CDR1 and CDR2 are DFQATT and SNEGSKA (reference sequence).

Turning to this clone: The observed sequence ends 3 residues before the CDR3 terminus, with the missing tail filled in from the germline J gene. This chain joins TRBV6-1 and TRBJ2-5; 7 positions match TRBD1. From germline, CDR1 is MNHNS and CDR2 SASEGT. This CDR3 has 13 amino acids. The V gene end was trimmed by 1 base and the J gene end by 4 bases; junction bases not matched to a gene: 0. The sequenced part of the CDR3 DNA is TGTGCCAGCAGTGAAGGGACAGGAGAGACC. This sequence encodes CASSEGTGET. The CDR3 in full is CASSEGTGETQYF.

Points on this clone: The read ends 3 residues shy of where the CDR3 ends; the end is completed using the germline J gene. The chain links TRBV9 to TRBJ2-3, with D possibly TRBD1 on 5 matching bases. V was pared by 4 bases and J by 3 bases, with 12 bases between. From germline, CDR1 is SGDLS and CDR2 YYNGEE. There are 14 residues in the CDR3. The sequenced CDR3 bases are TGTGCCAGCAGCTTGACAGATGGGACAGATACG. Its protein is CASSLTDGTDT. In full, the CDR3 is CASSLTDGTDTQYF.

In regard to this clone: The read halts 3 residues ahead of the CDR3 end, with the missing end drawn from the germline J gene. The chain uses TRBV7-8 and TRBJ2-7; the D gene is possibly TRBD2 (6 bases). Germline V lookup: CDR1 SGHVS, CDR2 FQNEAQ. This CDR3 is built from 14 residues. V lost 2 bases and J 6 bases, leaving 14 bases between the germline ends. The CDR3 protein is CASSLRDLGGEQYF. The CDR3 bases that were read are TGTGCCAGCAGCTTACGGGACCTCGGGGGCGAG. The entire variable domain, with the rest obtained from reference TRBV7-8 and TRBJ2-7, is as follows: GAGVSQSPRYKVAKRGQDVALRCDPISGHVSLFWYQQALGQGPEFLTYFQNEAQLDKSGLPSDRFFAERPEGSVSTLKIQRTQQEDSAVYLCASSLRDLGGEQYFGPGTRLTVT.

Comment on this clone: The read ends 3 residues shy of where the CDR3 ends; the end is completed using the germline J gene. V and J are TRBV5-1 and TRBJ2-3; no firm D call. V lost 0 bases and J 8 bases, leaving 13 bases between the germline ends. This CDR3 contains 14 residues. Germline CDR1 reads SGHRS; CDR2 reads YFSETQ. The part of the CDR3 DNA that was read is TGCGCCAGCAGCTTGGCCAGTCAAGAAGGTACG. It codes for CASSLASQEGT. The entire CDR3 reads CASSLASQEGTQYF.